These 8 T cell receptor beta chains were all obtained from the same sample, sequenced in a study of OX40 agonist ivuxolimab in advanced cancers. Only in-frame clones appear in the TCRdb table, and some are missing; sequencing was by immunoSEQ multiplex PCR. Seen here are about 80,000 clones, around nine tenths observed once, and the top ten hold about 5%. The material was CD4+ or CD8+ T cells sorted from blood, obtained in a trial of the OX40 agonist ivuxolimab. The source is an adult with an advanced solid tumor such as melanoma, head and neck, liver or kidney cancer.

V is TRBV5-5 and J is TRBJ2-1; 8 nucleotides align to TRBD2. J lost 4 bases, V lost 4 bases, and 16 bases had no gene match. The CDR3 loop spans 18 amino acids. Germline V gives CDR1 SGHKS, CDR2 YYEKEE (reference sequence). Written as DNA, the CDR3 is TGTGCCAGCAGCCACACCCCGGGGGGCGGGAGGATGTACAATGAGCAGTTCTTC. Amino acids: CASSHTPGGGRMYNEQFF.

The chain joins TRBV18 to TRBJ2-1, with D uncertain. Germline V gives CDR1 KGHSH, CDR2 LQKENI. Trimming pared 2 bases from V and 9 bases from J, leaving 8 bases between. This CDR3 spans 12 amino acids. CDR3 sequence (DNA): TGTGCCAGCTCACCAACCTTGGGTGAGCAGTTCTTC. Translation gives CASSPTLGEQFF.

V and J are TRBV11-2 and TRBJ2-3, with 11 nucleotides matching TRBD2. This CDR3 comprises 15 residues. CDR1 and CDR2 (germline): SGHAT, FQNNGV. Trimming cost V 8 bases and J 2 bases; bases outside gene matches: 6. Here the CDR3 DNA reads TGTGCCAGCGGTTTAGCGGGAGGGCACACAGATACGCAGTATTTT. It is translated as CASGLAGGHTDTQYF.

V and J are TRBV15 and TRBJ1-4; D may be TRBD1 (6 bases). Trimming cost V 8 bases and J 5 bases, with 9 bases left between them. Germline V CDR1 and CDR2: LNHNV, YYDKDF (reference sequence). This CDR3 has 12 amino acids. The CDR3 DNA is TGTGCCACCGCCAGGGGCAATGAAAAACTGTTTTTT. Encoded protein: CATARGNEKLFF.

The chain combines TRBV2 with TRBJ1-1; the D is unclear. CDR1 and CDR2 from the germline V gene are SNHLY and FYNNEI. Trimming took off 6 bases at V and 4 bases at J, with 27 bases between the two ends. The CDR3 extends over 18 amino acids. The DNA for the CDR3 is TGTGCCAGCAGGTCCCACCCCCTTATGATGGTCTGGAGCACTGAAGCTTTCTTT. It yields the protein CASRSHPLMMVWSTEAFF.

The J gene is TRBJ2-4, the V gene TRBV5-1; D possibly corresponds to TRBD1 (6 bases). The CDR3 is made up of 15 amino acids. The germline gives CDR1 SGHRS, CDR2 YFSETQ. V was pared by 0 bases and J by 6 bases, with 13 bases between. DNA for the CDR3: TGCGCCAGCAGCTTGGTACAGGGAAACACAAACATTCAGTACTTC. Encoded protein: CASSLVQGNTNIQYF.

On this clone itself: One end of the junction fails to match germline, which may point to a read error. This chain joins TRBV6-1 and TRBJ1-4; perhaps TRBD1 as D (5 bases). The germline gives CDR1 MNHNS, CDR2 SASEGT. The CDR3 is made up of 15 amino acids. The CDR3 region is CASREDRTQYEKLFF. The CDR3 DNA sequence: TGTGCCAGCAGGGAAGACAGAACACAATATGAAAAACTGTTTTTT.

This clone has more than one count but fewer than ten. The V gene is TRBV28, the J gene TRBJ2-7; TRBD2 matches 10 bases. In germline, CDR1 is MDHEN, CDR2 SYDVKM. CDR3 length: 15 residues. V dropped 4 bases and J dropped 4; count of bases not matched to a gene: 7. The DNA of the CDR3 is TGTGCCAGCAGTTCCACAGCGGGAGGGTGGTACGAGCAGTACTTC. Translating it yields CASSSTAGGWYEQYF.